This T cell receptor beta chain was captured by sequencing in a study of regulatory T cells in long-lasting Graves disease. As to time point: newly diagnosed GD, antithyroid drugs for less than 3 months. RNA extracted from PBMCs served as the sequencing template. The CDR3 spans 20 residues. CDR1 and CDR2 (germline): SEHNR, FQNEAQ (reference sequence). The V segment lost 6 bases and the J segment 8 bases; nucleotides outside the gene matches: 23. TCR beta libraries were built with iRepertoire HTBI primers and Arm-PCR of CDR3 regions. Per the authors' pipeline: Segment identification across samples yielded 62 TRBV and around 13 TRBJ segments. From the multiplex PCR reads, TCRdb called clonotypes with MiXCR, one entry per CDR3 protein. The V and J calls come from TCRdb's annotation, not from the publication. Seen here are more than 400,000 distinct CDR3 sequences, about 17% observed once, and the top ten hold roughly 10%.

The sample was also linked to a second study, of T cells in Graves' hyperthyroidism and ophthalmopathy. This second study notes: Stable disease denoted Graves' hyperthyroidism without ophthalmopathy progression within 18 months.

The receptor was derived from a woman aged 25 to 39 with Graves disease. The chain has TRBV7-9 and TRBJ2-1, with TRBD1 matching 12 bases. Sequences were derived from peripheral blood mononuclear cells (PBMCs), sampled at new diagnosis, from a patient treated with antithyroid drugs. CDR3 bases: TGTGCCAGCAGATTTAAGGCCGGGGGTTTGGGACAGGGGGCGACCGATGAGCAGTTCTTC. It codes for CASRFKAGGLGQGATDEQFF.